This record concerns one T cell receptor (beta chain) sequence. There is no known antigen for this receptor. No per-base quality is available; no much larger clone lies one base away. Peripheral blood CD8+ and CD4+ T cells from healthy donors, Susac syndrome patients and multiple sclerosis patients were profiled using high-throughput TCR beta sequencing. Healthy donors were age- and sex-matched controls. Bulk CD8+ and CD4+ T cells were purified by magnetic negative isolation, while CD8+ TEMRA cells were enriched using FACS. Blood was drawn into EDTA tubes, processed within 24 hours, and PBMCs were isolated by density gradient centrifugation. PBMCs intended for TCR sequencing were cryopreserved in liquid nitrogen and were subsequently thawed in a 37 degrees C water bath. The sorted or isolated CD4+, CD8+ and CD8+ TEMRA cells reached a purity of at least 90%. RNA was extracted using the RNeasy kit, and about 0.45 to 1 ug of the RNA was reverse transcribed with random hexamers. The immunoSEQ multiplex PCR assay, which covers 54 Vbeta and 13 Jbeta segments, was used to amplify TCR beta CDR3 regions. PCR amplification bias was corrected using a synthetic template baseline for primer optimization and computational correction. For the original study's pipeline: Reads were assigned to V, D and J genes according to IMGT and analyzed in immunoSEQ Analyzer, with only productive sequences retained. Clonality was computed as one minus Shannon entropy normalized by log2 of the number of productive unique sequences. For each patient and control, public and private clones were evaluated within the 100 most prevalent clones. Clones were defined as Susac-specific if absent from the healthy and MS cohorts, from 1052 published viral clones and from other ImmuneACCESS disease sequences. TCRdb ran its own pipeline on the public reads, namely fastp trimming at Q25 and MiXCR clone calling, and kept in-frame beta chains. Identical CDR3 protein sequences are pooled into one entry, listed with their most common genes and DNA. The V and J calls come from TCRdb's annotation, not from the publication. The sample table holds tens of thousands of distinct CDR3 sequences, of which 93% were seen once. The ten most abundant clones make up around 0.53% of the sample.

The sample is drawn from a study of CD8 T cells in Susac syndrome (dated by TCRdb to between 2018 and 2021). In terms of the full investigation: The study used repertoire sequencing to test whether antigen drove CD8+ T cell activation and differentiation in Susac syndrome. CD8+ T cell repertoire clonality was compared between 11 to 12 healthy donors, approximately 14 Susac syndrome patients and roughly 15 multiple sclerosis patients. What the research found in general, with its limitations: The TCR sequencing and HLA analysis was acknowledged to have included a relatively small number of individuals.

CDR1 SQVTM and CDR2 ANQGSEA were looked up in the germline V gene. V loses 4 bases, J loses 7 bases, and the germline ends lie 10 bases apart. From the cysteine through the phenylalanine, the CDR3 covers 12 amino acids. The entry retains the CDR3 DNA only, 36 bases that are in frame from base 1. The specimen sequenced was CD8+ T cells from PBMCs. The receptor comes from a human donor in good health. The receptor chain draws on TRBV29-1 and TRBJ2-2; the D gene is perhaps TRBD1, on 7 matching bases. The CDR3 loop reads CSVAGGLGELFF. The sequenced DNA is TGCAGCGTTGCAGGGGGGCTCGGGGAGCTGTTTTTT.